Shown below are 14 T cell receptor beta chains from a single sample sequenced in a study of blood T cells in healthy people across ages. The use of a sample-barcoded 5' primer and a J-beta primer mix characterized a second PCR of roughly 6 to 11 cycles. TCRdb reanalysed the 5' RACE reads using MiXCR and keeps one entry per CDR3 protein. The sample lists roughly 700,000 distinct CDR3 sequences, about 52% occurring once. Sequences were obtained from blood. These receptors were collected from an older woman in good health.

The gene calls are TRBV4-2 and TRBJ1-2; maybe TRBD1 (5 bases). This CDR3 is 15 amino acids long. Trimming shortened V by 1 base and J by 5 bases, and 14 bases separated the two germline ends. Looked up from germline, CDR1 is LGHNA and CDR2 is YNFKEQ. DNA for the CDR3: TGTGCCAGCAGCCAAGTTGACAGAAACGGGTATGGCTACACCTTC. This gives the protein CASSQVDRNGYGYTF.

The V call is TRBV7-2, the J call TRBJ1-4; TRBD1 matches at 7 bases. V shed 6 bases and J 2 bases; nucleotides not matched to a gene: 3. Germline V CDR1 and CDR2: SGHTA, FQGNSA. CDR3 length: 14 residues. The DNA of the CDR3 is TGTGCCAGCAGACAGACAGGGACTAATGAAAAACTGTTTTTT. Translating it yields CASRQTGTNEKLFF.

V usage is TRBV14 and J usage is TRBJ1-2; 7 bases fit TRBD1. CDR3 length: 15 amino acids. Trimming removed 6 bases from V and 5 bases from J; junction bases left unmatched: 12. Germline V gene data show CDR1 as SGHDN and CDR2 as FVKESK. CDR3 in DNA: TGTGCCAGCAGACCTGCGGGACAGACTCTTTATGGCTACACCTTC. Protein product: CASRPAGQTLYGYTF. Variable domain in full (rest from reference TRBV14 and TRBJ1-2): EAGVTQFPSHSVIEKGQTVTLRCDPISGHDNLYWYRRVMGKEIKFLLHFVKESKQDESGMPNNRFLAERTGGTYSTLKVQPAELEDSGVYFCASRPAGQTLYGYTFGSGTRLTVV.

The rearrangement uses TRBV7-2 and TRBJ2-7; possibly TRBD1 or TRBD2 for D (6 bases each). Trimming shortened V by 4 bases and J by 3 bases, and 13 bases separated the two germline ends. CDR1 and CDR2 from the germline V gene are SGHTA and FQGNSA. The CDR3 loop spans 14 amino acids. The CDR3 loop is CASSSGGVIYEQYF. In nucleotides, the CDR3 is TGTGCCAGCAGCTCCGGGGGCGTGATCTACGAGCAGTACTTC.

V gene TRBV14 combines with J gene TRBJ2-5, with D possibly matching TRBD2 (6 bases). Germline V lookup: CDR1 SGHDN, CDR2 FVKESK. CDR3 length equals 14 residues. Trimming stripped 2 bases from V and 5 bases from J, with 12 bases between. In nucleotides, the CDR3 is TGTGCCAGCAGCCAACGGGCTAGCGTTGAGACCCAGTACTTC. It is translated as CASSQRASVETQYF.

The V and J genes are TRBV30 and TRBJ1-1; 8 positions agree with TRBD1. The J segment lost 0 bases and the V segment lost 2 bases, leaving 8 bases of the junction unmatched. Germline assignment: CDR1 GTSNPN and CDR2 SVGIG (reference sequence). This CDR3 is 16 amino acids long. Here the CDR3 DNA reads TGTGCCTGGAGTAGGCAGGGGGCTATAATGAACACTGAAGCTTTCTTT. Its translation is CAWSRQGAIMNTEAFF.

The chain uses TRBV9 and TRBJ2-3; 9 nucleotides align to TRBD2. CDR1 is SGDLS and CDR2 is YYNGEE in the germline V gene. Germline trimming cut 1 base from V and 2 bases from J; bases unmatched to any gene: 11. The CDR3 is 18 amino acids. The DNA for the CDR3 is TGTGCCAGCAGCGTACCCTCGGGTAGCGGGAGAGTCACAGATACGCAGTATTTT. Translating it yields CASSVPSGSGRVTDTQYF.

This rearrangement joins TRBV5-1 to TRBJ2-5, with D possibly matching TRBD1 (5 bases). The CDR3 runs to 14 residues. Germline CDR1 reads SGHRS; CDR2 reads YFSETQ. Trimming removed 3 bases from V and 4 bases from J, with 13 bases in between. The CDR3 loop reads CASSSRTQGETQYF. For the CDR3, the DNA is TGCGCCAGCAGCTCAAGAACTCAGGGAGAGACCCAGTACTTC.

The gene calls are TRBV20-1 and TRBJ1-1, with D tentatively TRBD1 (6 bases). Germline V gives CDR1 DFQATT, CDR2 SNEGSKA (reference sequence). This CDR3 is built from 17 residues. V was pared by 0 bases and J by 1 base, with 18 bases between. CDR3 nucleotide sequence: TGCAGTGCTAGAGATTTCTTCCACCCGACAGGGAACACTGAAGCTTTCTTT. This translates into CSARDFFHPTGNTEAFF.

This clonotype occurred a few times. The CDR3 here is CASSLKGGNEQFF. The DNA for the CDR3 is TGTGCCAGCAGCCTAAAGGGGGGAAATGAGCAGTTCTTC. The V gene is TRBV7-2, the J gene TRBJ2-1; D tentatively reads TRBD1 or TRBD2 (6 bases each). Trimming removed 5 bases from V and 7 bases from J, with 12 bases in between. CDR1 SGHTA and CDR2 FQGNSA come from the germline V gene. The CDR3 length is 13 residues.

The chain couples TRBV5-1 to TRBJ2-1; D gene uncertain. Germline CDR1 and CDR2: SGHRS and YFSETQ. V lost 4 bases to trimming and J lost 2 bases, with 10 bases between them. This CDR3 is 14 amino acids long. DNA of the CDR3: TGCGCCAGCAGCCCTAGAGCTACCTACAATGAGCAGTTCTTC. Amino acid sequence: CASSPRATYNEQFF.

The CDR3 spells CASSSRIRDPSLSYNEQFF. CDR3 coding DNA: TGTGCCAGCAGTTCCCGAATAAGGGACCCATCTCTTTCTTACAATGAGCAGTTCTTC. The chain carries TRBV27 and TRBJ2-1; D may match TRBD1 or TRBD2 (5 bases each). Germline-derived CDR1 and CDR2 are MNHEY and SMNVEV (reference sequence). The CDR3 is 19 amino acids. The germline V and J ends were trimmed by 4 bases and 4 bases, with 26 bases remaining between them.

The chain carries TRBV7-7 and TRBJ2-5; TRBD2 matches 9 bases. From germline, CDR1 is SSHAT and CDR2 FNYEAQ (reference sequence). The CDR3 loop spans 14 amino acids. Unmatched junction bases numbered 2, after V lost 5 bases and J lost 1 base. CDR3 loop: CASSPSGVQETQYF. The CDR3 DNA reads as TGTGCCAGCAGCCCTAGCGGGGTCCAAGAGACCCAGTACTTC. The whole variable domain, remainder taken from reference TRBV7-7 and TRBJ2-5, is GAGVSQSPRYKVTKRGQDVTLRCDPISSHATLYWYQQALGQGPEFLTYFNYEAQPDKSGLPSDRFSAERPEGSISTLTIQRTEQRDSAMYRCASSPSGVQETQYFGPGTRLLVL.

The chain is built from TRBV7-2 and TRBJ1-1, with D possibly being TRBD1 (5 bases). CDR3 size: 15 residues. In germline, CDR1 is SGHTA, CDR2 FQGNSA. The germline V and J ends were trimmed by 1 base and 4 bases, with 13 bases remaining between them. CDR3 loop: CASSLGGRAPTEAFF. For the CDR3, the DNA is TGTGCCAGCAGCTTAGGCGGCAGGGCACCCACTGAAGCTTTCTTT.